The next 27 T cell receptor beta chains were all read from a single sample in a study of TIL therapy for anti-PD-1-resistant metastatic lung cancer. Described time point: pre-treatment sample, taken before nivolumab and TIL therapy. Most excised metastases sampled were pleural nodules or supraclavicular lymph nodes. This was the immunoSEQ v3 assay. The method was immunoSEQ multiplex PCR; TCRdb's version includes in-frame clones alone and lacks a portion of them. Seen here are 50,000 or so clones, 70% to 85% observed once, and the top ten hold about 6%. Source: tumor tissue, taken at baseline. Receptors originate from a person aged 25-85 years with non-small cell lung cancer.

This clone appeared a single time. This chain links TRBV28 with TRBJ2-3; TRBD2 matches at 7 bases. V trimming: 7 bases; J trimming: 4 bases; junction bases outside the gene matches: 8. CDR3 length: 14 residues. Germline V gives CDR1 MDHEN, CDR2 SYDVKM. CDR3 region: CASNPGGSSDTQYF. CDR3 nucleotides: TGTGCCAGCAACCCAGGCGGGAGCTCAGATACGCAGTATTTT.

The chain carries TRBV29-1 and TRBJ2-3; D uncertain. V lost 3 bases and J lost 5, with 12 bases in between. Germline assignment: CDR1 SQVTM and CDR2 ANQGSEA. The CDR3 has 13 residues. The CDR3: CSVDGLYKDTQYF. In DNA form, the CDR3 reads TGCAGCGTTGACGGATTATACAAAGATACGCAGTATTTT.

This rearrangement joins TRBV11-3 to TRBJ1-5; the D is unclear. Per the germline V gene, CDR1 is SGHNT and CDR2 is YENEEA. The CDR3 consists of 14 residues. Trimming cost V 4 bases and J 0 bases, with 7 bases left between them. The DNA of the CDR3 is TGTGCCAGCAGCTCCTACTATAGCAATCAGCCCCAGCATTTT. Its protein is CASSSYYSNQPQHF.

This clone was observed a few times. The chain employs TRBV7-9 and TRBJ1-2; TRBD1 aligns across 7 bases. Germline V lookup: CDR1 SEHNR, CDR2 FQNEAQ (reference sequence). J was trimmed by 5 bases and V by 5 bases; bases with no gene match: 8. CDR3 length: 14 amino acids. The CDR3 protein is CASSPWAGGYGYTF. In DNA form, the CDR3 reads TGTGCCAGCAGCCCCTGGGCAGGGGGTTATGGCTACACCTTC.

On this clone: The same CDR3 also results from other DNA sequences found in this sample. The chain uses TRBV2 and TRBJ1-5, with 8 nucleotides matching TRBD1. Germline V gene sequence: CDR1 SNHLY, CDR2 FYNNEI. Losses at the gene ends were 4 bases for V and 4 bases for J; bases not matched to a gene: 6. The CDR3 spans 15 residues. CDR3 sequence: CASSVGQGPNQPQHF. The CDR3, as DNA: TGTGCCAGCAGTGTCGGACAGGGACCGAATCAGCCCCAGCATTTT.

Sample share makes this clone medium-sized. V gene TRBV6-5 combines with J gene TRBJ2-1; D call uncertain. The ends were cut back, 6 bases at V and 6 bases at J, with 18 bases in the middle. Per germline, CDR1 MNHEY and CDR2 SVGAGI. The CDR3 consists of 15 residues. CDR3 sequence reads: CASRLGPPRRNEQFF. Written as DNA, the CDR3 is TGTGCCAGCAGGCTAGGACCACCTCGCCGCAATGAGCAGTTCTTC.

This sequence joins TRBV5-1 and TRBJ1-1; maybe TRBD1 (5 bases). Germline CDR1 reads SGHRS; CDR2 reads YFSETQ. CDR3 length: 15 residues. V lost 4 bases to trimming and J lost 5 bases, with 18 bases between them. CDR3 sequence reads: CASSPGWRRSTEAFF. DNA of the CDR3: TGCGCCAGCAGCCCAGGGTGGCGCAGGTCAACTGAAGCTTTCTTT. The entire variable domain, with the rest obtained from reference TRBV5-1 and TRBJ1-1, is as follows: KAGVTQTPRYLIKTRGQQVTLSCSPISGHRSVSWYQQTPGQGLQFLFEYFSETQRNKGNFPGRFSGRQFSNSRSEMNVSTLELGDSALYLCASSPGWRRSTEAFFGQGTRLTVV.

The CDR3 DNA is TGCGCCAGCAGCGTCCGGGCCCGGGACGCAGATACGCAGTATTTT. It codes for CASSVRARDADTQYF. This chain joins TRBV4-1 and TRBJ2-3; D tentatively fits TRBD1 or TRBD2 (5 bases each). CDR3 length: 15 amino acids. Germline CDR1 and CDR2: MGHRA and YSYEKL. Trimming left V 5 bases short and J 4 bases short, with 16 bases between.

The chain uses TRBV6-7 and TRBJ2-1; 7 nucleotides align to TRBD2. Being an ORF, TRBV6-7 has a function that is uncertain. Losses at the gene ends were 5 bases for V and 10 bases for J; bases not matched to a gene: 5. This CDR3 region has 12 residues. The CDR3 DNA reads TGTGCCAGCAGTCCGACAGCGGGGGAGCAGTTCTTC. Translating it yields CASSPTAGEQFF.

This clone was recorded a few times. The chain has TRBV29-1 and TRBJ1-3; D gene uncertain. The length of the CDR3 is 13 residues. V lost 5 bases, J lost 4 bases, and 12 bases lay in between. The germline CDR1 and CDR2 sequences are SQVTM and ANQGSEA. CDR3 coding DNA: TGCAGCGTTTTAGGGCTCGGAGGAAACACCATATATTTT. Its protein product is CSVLGLGGNTIYF.

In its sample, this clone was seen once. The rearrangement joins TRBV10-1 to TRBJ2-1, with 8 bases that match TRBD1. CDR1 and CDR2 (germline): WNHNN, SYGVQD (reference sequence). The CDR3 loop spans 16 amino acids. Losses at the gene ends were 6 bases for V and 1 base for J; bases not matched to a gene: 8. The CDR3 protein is CASSSSDRASYNEQFF. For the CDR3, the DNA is TGCGCCAGCAGCAGCTCGGACAGGGCGTCCTACAATGAGCAGTTCTTC.

The DNA for the CDR3 is TGCGCCAGCAGCCTAACACACTACACCTTC. Protein product: CASSLTHYTF. The V call is TRBV5-1, the J call TRBJ1-2, with D unclear. The ends were cut back, 4 bases at V and 10 bases at J, with 8 bases in the middle. The CDR3 totals 10 residues. Germline V CDR1 and CDR2: SGHRS, YFSETQ.

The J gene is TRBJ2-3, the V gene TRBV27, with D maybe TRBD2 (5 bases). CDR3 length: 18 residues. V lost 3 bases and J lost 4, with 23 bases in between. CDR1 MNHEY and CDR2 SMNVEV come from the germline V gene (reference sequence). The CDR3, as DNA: TGTGCCAGCAGTTTTAATCCTACAGTAGCGAAGCTATCAGATACGCAGTATTTT. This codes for CASSFNPTVAKLSDTQYF.

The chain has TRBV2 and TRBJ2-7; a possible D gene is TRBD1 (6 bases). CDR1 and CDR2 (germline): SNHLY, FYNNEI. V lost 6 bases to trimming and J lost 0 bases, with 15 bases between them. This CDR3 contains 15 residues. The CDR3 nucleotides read TGTGCCAGCAGCCTCGACAGGTCAAGCTCCTACGAGCAGTACTTC. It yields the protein CASSLDRSSSYEQYF. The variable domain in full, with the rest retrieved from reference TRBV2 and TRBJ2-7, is EPEVTQTPSHQVTQMGQEVILRCVPISNHLYFYWYRQILGQKVEFLVSFYNNEISEKSEIFDDQFSVERPDGSNFTLKIRSTKLEDSAMYFCASSLDRSSSYEQYFGPGTRLTVT.

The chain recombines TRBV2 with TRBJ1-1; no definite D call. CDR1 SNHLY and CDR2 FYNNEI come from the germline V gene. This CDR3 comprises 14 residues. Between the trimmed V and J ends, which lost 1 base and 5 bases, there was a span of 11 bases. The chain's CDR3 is CASSEGIRLTEAFF. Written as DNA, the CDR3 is TGTGCCAGCAGTGAAGGGATTAGGTTGACTGAAGCTTTCTTT. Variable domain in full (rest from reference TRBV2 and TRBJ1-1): EPEVTQTPSHQVTQMGQEVILRCVPISNHLYFYWYRQILGQKVEFLVSFYNNEISEKSEIFDDQFSVERPDGSNFTLKIRSTKLEDSAMYFCASSEGIRLTEAFFGQGTRLTVV.

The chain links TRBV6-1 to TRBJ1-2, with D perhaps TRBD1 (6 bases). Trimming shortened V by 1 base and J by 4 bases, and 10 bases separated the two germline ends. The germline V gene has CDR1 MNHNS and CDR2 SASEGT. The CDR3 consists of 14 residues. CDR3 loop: CASSEGGGGYGYTF. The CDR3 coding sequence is TGTGCCAGCAGTGAAGGCGGAGGGGGCTATGGCTACACCTTC.

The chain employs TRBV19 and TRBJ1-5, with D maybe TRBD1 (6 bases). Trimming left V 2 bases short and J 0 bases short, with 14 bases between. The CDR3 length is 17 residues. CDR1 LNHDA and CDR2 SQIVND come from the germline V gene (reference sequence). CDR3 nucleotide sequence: TGTGCCAGTAGTATACAGCAGGGGATTACTAGCAATCAGCCCCAGCATTTT. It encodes CASSIQQGITSNQPQHF. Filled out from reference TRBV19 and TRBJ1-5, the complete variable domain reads DGGITQSPKYLFRKEGQNVTLSCEQNLNHDAMYWYRQDPGQGLRLIYYSQIVNDFQKGDIAEGYSVSREKKESFPLTVTSAQKNPTAFYLCASSIQQGITSNQPQHFGDGTRLSIL.

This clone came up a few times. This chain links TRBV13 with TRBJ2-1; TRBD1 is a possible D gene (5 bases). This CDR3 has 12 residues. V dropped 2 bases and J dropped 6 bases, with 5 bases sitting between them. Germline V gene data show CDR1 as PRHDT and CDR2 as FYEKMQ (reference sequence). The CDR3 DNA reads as TGTGCCAGCAGCTTAAGGGGCAATGAGCAGTTCTTC. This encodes CASSLRGNEQFF.

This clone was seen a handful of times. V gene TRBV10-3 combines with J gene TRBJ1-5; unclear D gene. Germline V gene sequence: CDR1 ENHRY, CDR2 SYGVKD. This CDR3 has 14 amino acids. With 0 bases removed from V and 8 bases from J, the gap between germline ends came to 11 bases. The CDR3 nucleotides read TGTGCCATCAGTGAGTCCCAGACGGGAGAGCCCCAGCATTTT. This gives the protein CAISESQTGEPQHF.

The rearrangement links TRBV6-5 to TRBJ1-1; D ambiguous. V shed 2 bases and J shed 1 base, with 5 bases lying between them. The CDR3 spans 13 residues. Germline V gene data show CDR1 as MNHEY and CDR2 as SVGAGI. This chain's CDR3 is CASSYEGNTEAFF. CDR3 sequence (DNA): TGTGCCAGCAGTTACGAGGGGAACACTGAAGCTTTCTTT.

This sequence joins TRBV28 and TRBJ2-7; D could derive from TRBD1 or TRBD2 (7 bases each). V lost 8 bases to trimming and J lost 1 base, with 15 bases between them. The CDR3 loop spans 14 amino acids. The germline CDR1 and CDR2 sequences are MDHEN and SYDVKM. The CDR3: CASDRQGGSYEQYF. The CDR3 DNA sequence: TGTGCCAGCGACCGGCAGGGGGGGTCCTACGAGCAGTACTTC.

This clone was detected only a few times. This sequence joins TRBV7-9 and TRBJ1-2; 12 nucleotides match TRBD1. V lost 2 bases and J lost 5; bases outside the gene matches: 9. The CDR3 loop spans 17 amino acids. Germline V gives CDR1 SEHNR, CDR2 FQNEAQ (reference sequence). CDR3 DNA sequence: TGTGCCAGCAGCTTAACTTCGGGACAGGGGGCAAGGTATGGCTACACCTTC. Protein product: CASSLTSGQGARYGYTF.

CDR3 sequence reads: CASSKRGDSSYEQYF. DNA for the CDR3: TGTGCCAGCAGCAAAAGAGGTGACTCCTCCTACGAGCAGTACTTC. The J gene is TRBJ2-7, the V gene TRBV21-1; the table's D call of TRBD2 was not tested on the DNA. TRBV21-1 is a listed pseudogene. The CDR3 runs to 15 residues.

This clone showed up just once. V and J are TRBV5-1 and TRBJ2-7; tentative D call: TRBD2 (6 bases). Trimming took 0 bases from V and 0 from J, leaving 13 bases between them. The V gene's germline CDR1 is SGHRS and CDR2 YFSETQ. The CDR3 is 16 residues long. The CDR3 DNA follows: TGCGCCAGCAGCTTGGTTGCGACTAGGAGCTCCTACGAGCAGTACTTC. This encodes CASSLVATRSSYEQYF.

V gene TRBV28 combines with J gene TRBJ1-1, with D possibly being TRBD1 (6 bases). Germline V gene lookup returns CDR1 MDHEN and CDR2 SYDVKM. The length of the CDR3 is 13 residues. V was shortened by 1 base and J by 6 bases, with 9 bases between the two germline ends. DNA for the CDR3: TGTGCCAGCAGTTTATTCAAGGGGGCTGAAGCTTTCTTT. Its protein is CASSLFKGAEAFF.

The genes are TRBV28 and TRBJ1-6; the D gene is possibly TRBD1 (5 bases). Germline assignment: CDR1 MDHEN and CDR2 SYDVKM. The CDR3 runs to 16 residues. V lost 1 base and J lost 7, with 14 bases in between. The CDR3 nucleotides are TGTGCCAGCAGTTTATTAGTCGGGGCAGCAAATTCACCCCTCCACTTT. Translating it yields CASSLLVGAANSPLHF.

As DNA, the CDR3 is TGCGCCAGCAGCCAGGGAGGGCAGCCCCAGCATTTT. The encoded protein is CASSQGGQPQHF. The J gene is TRBJ1-5, the V gene TRBV4-1, with D unclear. There are 12 residues in the CDR3. Trimming removed 3 bases from V and 7 bases from J, with 7 bases in between. The germline V gene encodes CDR1 MGHRA and CDR2 YSYEKL.